What follows are 32 T cell receptor beta chains derived from one specimen sequenced in a study of glioma-infiltrating T cells after dendritic cell vaccination. Documented time point: after dendritic cell vaccination, including at tumor progression/relapse. Data came from immunoSEQ multiplex PCR; TCRdb stores just in-frame clones and leaves some out. The profile covers some 90,000 clones, with roughly 77% appearing a single time and approximately 2.1% taken by the ten largest. Sequencing was performed on blood, taken after dendritic cell vaccination. These receptors all come from a human donor with glioblastoma.

The chain links TRBV2 to TRBJ2-7; weak D call: TRBD1 (6 bases). The V gene's germline CDR1 is SNHLY and CDR2 FYNNEI. Between the trimmed V and J ends, which lost 6 bases and 6 bases, there was a span of 12 bases. CDR3 size: 12 residues. The CDR3 region is CASRATGSEQYF. Here the CDR3 DNA reads TGTGCCAGCAGAGCCACAGGGTCCGAGCAGTACTTC.

The chain employs TRBV6-6 and TRBJ2-5; a possible D gene is TRBD2 (5 bases). V was clipped by 2 bases and J by 5 bases, with 12 bases between them. Germline V gene data show CDR1 as MNHNY and CDR2 as SVGAGI (reference sequence). The CDR3 is 14 residues long. CDR3 sequence (DNA): TGTGCCAGCAGTTACCGCACTGAGGGCGAGACCCAGTACTTC. Amino acids: CASSYRTEGETQYF.

The V and J genes are TRBV11-2 and TRBJ2-7, with 9 bases that match TRBD2. Germline trimming cut 1 base from V and 3 bases from J; bases unmatched to any gene: 7. CDR1 and CDR2 from the germline V gene are SGHAT and FQNNGV. This CDR3 is 16 amino acids long. CDR3 nucleotides: TGTGCCAGCAGCTTAGGGGGGGGTAGCGGGAGCTACGAGCAGTACGTC. Encoded protein: CASSLGGGSGSYEQYV.

J is TRBJ1-5 and V is TRBV15; tentatively, D is TRBD1 (6 bases). CDR1 and CDR2 from the germline V gene are LNHNV and YYDKDF (reference sequence). This CDR3 contains 16 residues. V lost 1 base and J 4 bases, leaving 14 bases between the germline ends. The CDR3 is CATSRAAGAGNQPQHF. Written as DNA, the CDR3 is TGTGCCACCAGCAGAGCGGCAGGGGCAGGGAATCAGCCCCAGCATTTT.

This sequence joins TRBV18 and TRBJ2-1; D might be TRBD2 (5 bases). This CDR3 region has 11 residues. The V gene's germline CDR1 is KGHSH and CDR2 LQKENI. Trimming removed 3 bases from V and 10 bases from J, with 7 bases in between. The CDR3 loop reads CASSPPGEQFF. DNA of the CDR3: TGTGCCAGCTCACCGCCGGGGGAGCAGTTCTTC.

The chain is built from TRBV25-1 and TRBJ2-5; TRBD1 matches 9 bases. CDR1 is MGHDK, CDR2 SYGVNS, per germline. Trimming took 1 base from V and 7 from J; bases not matched to a gene: 7. The CDR3 contains 15 residues. The CDR3 DNA reads TGTGCCAGCAGTGAATGGGGACAGGGCGGGAGGACCCAGTACTTC. Translation gives CASSEWGQGGRTQYF.

The gene calls are TRBV28 and TRBJ2-3, with D possibly matching TRBD1 (5 bases). The CDR3 has 14 amino acids. The V end lost 10 bases, the J end lost 0 bases, and 14 bases lay between the germline ends. The germline V gene has CDR1 MDHEN and CDR2 SYDVKM. The DNA of the CDR3 is TGTGCCAACTCAGACAGCCTTAGCACAGATACGCAGTATTTT. Amino acid sequence: CANSDSLSTDTQYF.

On this clone: Other nucleotide sequences in the sample specify the same CDR3. The V gene is TRBV5-1, the J gene TRBJ2-2; TRBD1 matches at 9 bases. The V segment lost 3 bases and the J segment 4 bases; nucleotides outside the gene matches: 1. CDR3 length: 14 amino acids. The V gene's germline CDR1 is SGHRS and CDR2 YFSETQ. The CDR3 DNA follows: TGCGCCAGCAGCTCGGGACAGGGCACCGGGGAGCTGTTTTTT. This gives the protein CASSSGQGTGELFF.

This chain joins TRBV6-5 and TRBJ1-1; unclear D gene. CDR3 length equals 14 residues. Trimming stripped 2 bases from V and 4 bases from J, with 11 bases between. Germline CDR1 MNHEY, CDR2 SVGAGI. The CDR3 DNA reads TGTGCCAGCAGTTACGGCCACACGGGCACTGAAGCTTTCTTT. Its translation is CASSYGHTGTEAFF.

The chain is built from TRBV7-2 and TRBJ1-5, with D unresolved. V dropped 2 bases and J dropped 4 bases, with 12 bases sitting between them. Germline assignment: CDR1 SGHTA and CDR2 FQGNSA. The CDR3 is made up of 15 amino acids. In DNA form, the CDR3 reads TGTGCCAGCAGCTTAACGCCAGGCACAAATCAGCCCCAGCATTTT. Protein product: CASSLTPGTNQPQHF. Full variable domain (rest looked up from reference TRBV7-2 and TRBJ1-5): GAGVSQSPSNKVTEKGKDVELRCDPISGHTALYWYRQSLGQGLEFLIYFQGNSAPDKSGLPSDRFSAERTGGSVSTLTIQRTQQEDSAVYLCASSLTPGTNQPQHFGDGTRLSIL.

The chain combines TRBV19 with TRBJ1-5; D not resolved. Germline V gene sequence: CDR1 LNHDA, CDR2 SQIVND (reference sequence). Trimming pared 5 bases from V and 3 bases from J, leaving 11 bases between. The CDR3 is 14 amino acids. As DNA, the CDR3 is TGTGCCAGTAGTTGGGCCTTTTCCAATCAGCCCCAGCATTTT. Its protein is CASSWAFSNQPQHF.

This clone came up a few times. The chain recombines TRBV6-1 with TRBJ2-7; 9 bases line up with TRBD1. Germline trimming cut 7 bases from V and 6 bases from J; bases unmatched to any gene: 13. Germline lookup yields CDR1 MNHNS and CDR2 SASEGT. This CDR3 is built from 15 residues. The CDR3 sequence is CASTTGTGFPGEQYF. In DNA, the CDR3 is TGTGCCAGCACCACCGGGACAGGGTTCCCGGGCGAGCAGTACTTC.

This clone was seen a handful of times. The CDR3 DNA follows: TGTGCCTGGGGACAGCTCCAAGAGACCCAGTACTTC. Amino acid sequence: CAWGQLQETQYF. The V and J genes are TRBV30 and TRBJ2-5; D may be TRBD1 (6 bases). V lost 5 bases and J lost 1, with 8 bases in between. The CDR3 sequence is 12 residues long. The germline gives CDR1 GTSNPN, CDR2 SVGIG (reference sequence).

The chain has TRBV19 and TRBJ1-1; D is unresolved. The CDR3 is 13 residues long. Germline V gene sequence: CDR1 LNHDA, CDR2 SQIVND (reference sequence). Trimming pared 0 bases from V and 7 bases from J, leaving 9 bases between. In DNA, the CDR3 is TGTGCCAGTAGTATAGATAGCGGGTTTGAAGCTTTCTTT. As protein: CASSIDSGFEAFF. The variable domain in full, with the rest retrieved from reference TRBV19 and TRBJ1-1, is DGGITQSPKYLFRKEGQNVTLSCEQNLNHDAMYWYRQDPGQGLRLIYYSQIVNDFQKGDIAEGYSVSREKKESFPLTVTSAQKNPTAFYLCASSIDSGFEAFFGQGTRLTVV.

The chain recombines TRBV10-1 with TRBJ1-4; 9 nucleotides line up with TRBD1. The V and J ends lost 8 bases and 8 bases, in that order; junction bases with no gene match: 9. In germline, CDR1 is WNHNN, CDR2 SYGVQD (reference sequence). This CDR3 contains 14 residues. The DNA of the CDR3 is TGCGCCAGCTCAACCGGGACAGGGAACGAAAAACTGTTTTTT. As protein: CASSTGTGNEKLFF.

In the case of this clone: Mismatch with germline at one junction end may stem from a read error. The chain recombines TRBV30 with TRBJ1-5, with D possibly matching TRBD1 (5 bases). This CDR3 contains 15 residues. Germline V gene sequence: CDR1 GTSNPN, CDR2 SVGIG (reference sequence). The CDR3 coding sequence is TGTGCCTGGAGTGTACTCGGGCAGGGCAAGCAGCCCCAGCATTTT. Encoded protein: CAWSVLGQGKQPQHF.

This sequence joins TRBV28 and TRBJ1-1, with 9 bases that match TRBD1. The V gene's germline CDR1 is MDHEN and CDR2 SYDVKM. Trimming at V came to 0 bases and at J to 4 bases, leaving 3 bases not matched to a gene. The CDR3 runs 15 residues. The CDR3 region is CASSLWGTGRTEAFF. The CDR3 nucleotides are TGTGCCAGCAGTTTATGGGGGACAGGGCGCACTGAAGCTTTCTTT. Filled out from reference TRBV28 and TRBJ1-1, the complete variable domain reads DVKVTQSSRYLVKRTGEKVFLECVQDMDHENMFWYRQDPGLGLRLIYFSYDVKMKEKGDIPEGYSVSREKKERFSLILESASTNQTSMYLCASSLWGTGRTEAFFGQGTRLTVV.

Note on this clone: At one of its ends the junction is not consistent with the germline gene, which may arise from a read error. The chain combines TRBV4-1 with TRBJ2-7, with 11 bases aligning to TRBD2. In germline, CDR1 is MGHRA, CDR2 YSYEKL. The CDR3 sequence is 17 residues long. CDR3 protein: CASSQNLIAGGPRPFDF. The CDR3, as DNA: TGCGCCAGCAGCCAAAATTTGATAGCGGGGGGGCCGCGTCCTTTTGACTTC.

In this sample, this clone turned up a few times. The chain carries TRBV6-1 and TRBJ1-1, with D tentatively TRBD1 (5 bases). CDR3 length: 15 residues. Deletions cut 1 base from V and 4 bases from J, with 13 bases between. The germline CDR1 and CDR2 sequences are MNHNS and SASEGT. This CDR3 reads CASSEGSTGGTEAFF. The CDR3 DNA follows: TGTGCCAGCAGTGAAGGTTCAACGGGGGGCACTGAAGCTTTCTTT.

V is TRBV7-9 and J is TRBJ2-5, with TRBD2 identical over 10 bases. This CDR3 is 14 amino acids long. Per the germline V gene, CDR1 is SEHNR and CDR2 is FQNEAQ (reference sequence). V dropped 7 bases and J dropped 3; count of bases not matched to a gene: 5. Here the CDR3 DNA reads TGTGCCAGCAAAGTGGGACTAGCGAAAGAGACCCAGTACTTC. Translated: CASKVGLAKETQYF. The full variable domain, completed using reference TRBV7-9 and TRBJ2-5, is DTGVSQNPRHKITKRGQNVTFRCDPISEHNRLYWYRQTLGQGPEFLTYFQNEAQLEKSRLLSDRFSAERPKGSFSTLEIQRTEQGDSAMYLCASKVGLAKETQYFGPGTRLLVL.

The rearrangement uses TRBV18 and TRBJ2-3; D possibly corresponds to TRBD1 (6 bases). Germline CDR1 reads KGHSH; CDR2 reads LQKENI. The CDR3 consists of 13 residues. V gave up 4 bases and J gave up 5 bases, with 10 bases separating them. The CDR3 here is CASSQGEQDTQYF. CDR3 nucleotides: TGTGCCAGCTCACAGGGGGAGCAAGATACGCAGTATTTT.

This rearrangement joins TRBV13 to TRBJ1-1, with TRBD1 matching 8 bases. The CDR3 spans 14 residues. Looked up from germline, CDR1 is PRHDT and CDR2 is FYEKMQ (reference sequence). J lost 5 bases, V lost 5 bases, and 7 bases had no gene match. CDR3 DNA: TGTGCCAGCAGCCAACAGGGGGTATTAACTGAAGCTTTCTTT. Its protein is CASSQQGVLTEAFF.

J is TRBJ1-1 and V is TRBV18; D might be TRBD1 (5 bases). This CDR3 has 14 residues. The V end lost 2 bases, the J end lost 3 bases, and 10 bases lay between the germline ends. Germline assignment: CDR1 KGHSH and CDR2 LQKENI. CDR3 sequence reads: CASSPIRGDTEAFF. Written as DNA, the CDR3 is TGTGCCAGCTCACCAATTCGGGGGGACACTGAAGCTTTCTTT. Based on the CDR3 plus reference TRBV18 and TRBJ1-1, the full variable domain is NAGVMQNPRHLVRRRGQEARLRCSPMKGHSHVYWYRQLPEEGLKFMVYLQKENIIDESGMPKERFSAEFPKEGPSILRIQQVVRGDSAAYFCASSPIRGDTEAFFGQGTRLTVV.

The V and J genes are TRBV28 and TRBJ1-6; TRBD1 might be the D (5 bases). The V gene's germline CDR1 is MDHEN and CDR2 SYDVKM. The CDR3 is made up of 14 amino acids. V lost 4 bases and J 6 bases, leaving 10 bases between the germline ends. In nucleotides, the CDR3 is TGTGCCAGCAGTTCTGGGGGGTTTAATTCACCCCTCCACTTT. The encoded protein is CASSSGGFNSPLHF.

This clone came up once. The V gene is TRBV5-1, the J gene TRBJ1-5, with TRBD1 matching 11 bases. There are 15 residues in the CDR3. After removal of 3 bases from V and 7 bases from J, the junction contained 6 bases not matched to a gene. CDR1 is SGHRS, CDR2 YFSETQ, per germline. CDR3 in amino acids: CASSSGTGGNQPQHF. The CDR3 region has the DNA TGCGCCAGCAGCTCAGGGACAGGGGGTAACCAGCCCCAGCATTTT.

CDR3 nucleotides: TGCGCCAGCAGCATCGGACTGTTAAATGAAAAACTGTTTTTT. It is translated as CASSIGLLNEKLFF. J is TRBJ1-4 and V is TRBV5-1; unclear D gene. From germline, CDR1 is SGHRS and CDR2 YFSETQ. The V and J ends lost 4 bases and 5 bases respectively, with 12 bases between them. This CDR3 has 14 amino acids. The variable domain in full, with the rest retrieved from reference TRBV5-1 and TRBJ1-4, is KAGVTQTPRYLIKTRGQQVTLSCSPISGHRSVSWYQQTPGQGLQFLFEYFSETQRNKGNFPGRFSGRQFSNSRSEMNVSTLELGDSALYLCASSIGLLNEKLFFGSGTQLSVL.

V gene TRBV9 combines with J gene TRBJ2-3; D might be TRBD1 (6 bases). Germline assignment: CDR1 SGDLS and CDR2 YYNGEE. Trimming stripped 1 base from V and 4 bases from J, with 10 bases between. The CDR3 is made up of 14 amino acids. The CDR3 loop is CASSVSGASDTQYF. DNA of the CDR3: TGTGCCAGCAGCGTATCAGGGGCATCAGATACGCAGTATTTT.

The V gene is TRBV5-1, the J gene TRBJ1-3, with D hard to call. Germline loops: CDR1 SGHRS, CDR2 YFSETQ. The CDR3 runs 14 residues. V was cut by 1 base and J by 2 bases, with 7 bases left in between. This CDR3 is CASSLTGAGNTIYF. The CDR3 DNA sequence: TGCGCCAGCAGCTTGACCGGGGCTGGAAACACCATATATTTT.

In this sample, this clone turned up a few times. The chain joins TRBV27 to TRBJ1-2; D is unresolved. V shed 0 bases and J shed 7 bases, with 9 bases lying between them. The CDR3 is 13 residues long. Germline CDR1 and CDR2: MNHEY and SMNVEV (reference sequence). CDR3 loop: CASSLSVGFGYTF. DNA of the CDR3: TGTGCCAGCAGTTTATCAGTCGGGTTTGGCTACACCTTC.

The chain links TRBV9 to TRBJ2-3; D might be TRBD1 (5 bases). CDR3 size: 14 residues. The germline gives CDR1 SGDLS, CDR2 YYNGEE. With 0 bases removed from V and 6 bases from J, the gap between germline ends came to 11 bases. CDR3 DNA sequence: TGTGCCAGCAGCGTAGATGGCAGGGTGGATACGCAGTATTTT. Translated: CASSVDGRVDTQYF.

This sequence joins TRBV6-5 and TRBJ1-2, with a weak D call TRBD1 (6 bases). Trimming took off 4 bases at V and 2 bases at J, with 17 bases between the two ends. Germline assignment: CDR1 MNHEY and CDR2 SVGAGI. The CDR3 covers 16 residues. CDR3 sequence reads: CASSLTTGVRNYGYTF. In DNA, the CDR3 is TGTGCCAGCAGTTTAACGACAGGAGTAAGGAACTATGGCTACACCTTC.

The chain recombines TRBV19 with TRBJ2-1; TRBD2 agrees at 9 bases. The CDR3 spans 16 residues. Germline values: CDR1 LNHDA, CDR2 SQIVND (reference sequence). V was pared by 10 bases and J by 2 bases, with 12 bases of the junction left unmatched. The CDR3 here is CATKNKWTSAYNEQFF. CDR3 sequence (DNA): TGTGCCACCAAGAACAAATGGACTAGCGCCTACAATGAGCAGTTCTTC.